This T cell receptor beta chain comes out of a study of T cell repertoires and Cas9 in healthy adults. For the study at large: Characterization of SpCas9-reactive CD4 and CD8 T cells covered multi-effector potency, cytotoxicity and lineage. Overall study results and limits: In vitro, SpCas9-reactive Tregs were reported to curb effector T cell proliferation and function.

This CDR3 has 15 residues. The germline V gene encodes CDR1 LNHNV and CDR2 YYDKDF (reference sequence). V gave up 3 bases and J gave up 6 bases; unmatched junction bases: 10. A remark on this clone: Its antigen is unidentified.

Sequencing was performed with immunoSEQ multiplex PCR; in TCRdb, only in-frame clones are kept and a portion is missing. Of approximately 14,000 clones in the sample, roughly nine tenths were seen once. This clonotype was obtained from a human donor in good health. The gene calls are TRBV15 and TRBJ1-1; 7 bases line up with TRBD1. Sample: Tregs (CD4+, CD25+, CD127-, CD137-, CD154-) from PBMCs; culture status not recorded. The CDR3 DNA sequence: TGTGCCACCAGCAGTTTATACAGGGGTGGCGCTGAAGCTTTCTTT. It encodes CATSSLYRGGAEAFF. Complete variable domain (other parts from reference TRBV15 and TRBJ1-1): DAMVIQNPRYQVTQFGKPVTLSCSQTLNHNVMYWYQQKSSQAPKLLFHYYDKDFNNEADTPDNFQSRRPNTSFCFLDIRSPGLGDTAMYLCATSSLYRGGAEAFFGQGTRLTVV.